This TCR beta chain was recorded in a study of blood T cells in healthy people across ages. Regarding the study as a whole: Older individuals had lower TCR beta diversity per million T cells (the decline was roughly linear).

The CDR3 consists of 16 residues. V was shortened by 5 bases and J by 0 bases, with 15 bases between the two germline ends. The germline V gene encodes CDR1 SGHAT and CDR2 FQNNGV. This clonotype has just a few counts. As yet, its antigen is unknown. For the second PCR, which ran for about 7 to 12 cycles, a sample-barcoded 5' primer and a J-beta primer mix were used. A template-switch adaptor that had 12 random nucleotides put a tag on each cDNA molecule. One entry per CDR3 protein, called by TCRdb with MiXCR from the 5' RACE reads. The sample has hundreds of thousands of distinct CDR3 sequences; 25% to 35% are singletons. These data also featured in a second study, about T cells of mothers and their children.

The chain links TRBV11-2 to TRBJ2-3; the D gene is possibly TRBD1 (6 bases). The specimen sequenced was blood. The receptor's source is a boy younger than 10 in good health. CDR3 amino acids: CASSMFQGPSTDTQYF. CDR3 nucleotides: TGTGCCAGCAGCATGTTCCAGGGGCCAAGCACAGATACGCAGTATTTT.